The clone carrying this T cell receptor (beta chain) was recorded at least ten times. The target antigen is unknown. These data are taken from a study of blood T cells in healthy people across ages. General study points: Per million T cells, the diversity of TCR beta decreased roughly linearly as age advanced.

Sample-barcoded 5' priming and a J-beta primer mix drove a second PCR of about 7 to 11 cycles. TCRdb re-called the 5' RACE reads with MiXCR, one entry per CDR3 protein. The sample holds 1,500,000 or so distinct CDR3 sequences; approximately 39% are singletons and the top ten take under 5%. This CDR3 contains 16 residues. After removal of 6 bases from V and 0 bases from J, the junction contained 8 bases not matched to a gene. CDR1 SQVTM and CDR2 ANQGSEA come from the germline V gene. This sequence joins TRBV29-1 and TRBJ2-3, with 11 nucleotides matching TRBD2. This TCR derives from a woman under 30 in good health. The sample taken for sequencing was blood. The CDR3 protein is CSVLSGTSGSTDTQYF. CDR3 in DNA: TGCAGCGTCCTTTCCGGGACTAGCGGTAGCACAGATACGCAGTATTTT.